This TCR beta chain was documented in a study of T cell responses to AZD1222 COVID-19 vaccine. The assay was immunoSEQ multiplex PCR, and TCRdb's table has in-frame clones only and misses some. The sample yields about 100,000 clones, approximately 87% seen once. The V gene's germline CDR1 is MNHNS and CDR2 SASEGT. With 4 bases removed from V and 7 bases from J, the gap between germline ends came to 20 bases. The CDR3 covers 17 residues. The chain employs TRBV6-1 and TRBJ1-6; no clear D gene. The sample consisted of peripheral blood, taken on day 0 of AZD1222 vaccination. The receptor was isolated from an adult in good health. CDR3 in DNA: TGTGCCAGCAGTGTCATCGGGTGGGAACCGCGGAATTCACCCCTCCACTTT. It codes for CASSVIGWEPRNSPLHF.